This is a list of T cell receptor beta chains from one sample in a study of beta chain features in type 1 diabetes. Assay: immunoSEQ multiplex PCR; the TCRdb copy retains only in-frame clones and omits some. The repertoire consists of about 660,000 clones, with over 12% occurring once and the leading ten covering 0.035% to 0.045%. Specimen: naive CD4+ T cells from blood. Receptors originate from a man between 18 and 35 years old with type 1 diabetes. CDR3s include the opening cysteine and the closing phenylalanine or tryptophan. The D gene is left open where the match is weak. Size tells how often a clone was seen (once, few, many) or the class of an expanded clone, and some rows leave it out.

d_call: .
clone_size: .
j_call: TRBJ1-5
v_call: TRBV7-2
cdr3_aa: CASSLGRHSNQPQHF
cdr3_nt: TGTGCCAGCAGCTTGGGCAGACATAGCAATCAGCCCCAGCATTTT

d_call: .
clone_size: few
j_call: TRBJ1-2
v_call: TRBV7-9
cdr3_aa: CASSSGWTPDYGYTF
cdr3_nt: TGTGCCAGCAGCTCGGGTTGGACACCTGACTATGGCTACACCTTC

d_call: TRBD2
clone_size: few
j_call: TRBJ2-3
v_call: TRBV7-9
cdr3_aa: CASSSAGLAGGQTDTQYF
cdr3_nt: TGTGCCAGCAGCTCCGCGGGACTAGCGGGGGGGCAGACAGATACGCAGTATTTT

d_call: .
clone_size: .
j_call: TRBJ1-1
v_call: TRBV5-6
cdr3_aa: CASSGRNTEAFF
cdr3_nt: TGTGCCAGCAGCGGGAGGAACACTGAAGCTTTCTTT

d_call: TRBD1
clone_size: .
j_call: TRBJ2-2
v_call: TRBV19
cdr3_aa: CASSIARTGNTGELFF
cdr3_nt: TGTGCCAGTAGTATAGCCCGGACAGGGAACACCGGGGAGCTGTTTTTT

d_call: .
clone_size: few
j_call: TRBJ2-7
v_call: TRBV18
cdr3_aa: CASSPPGQPSSYEQYF
cdr3_nt: TGTGCCAGCTCACCACCGGGGCAGCCTTCCTCCTACGAGCAGTACTTC

d_call: .
clone_size: .
j_call: TRBJ1-5
v_call: TRBV2
cdr3_aa: CASTGENSGFGQPQHF
cdr3_nt: TGTGCCAGCACAGGGGAAAACAGTGGTTTTGGTCAGCCCCAGCATTTT

d_call: TRBD2
clone_size: .
j_call: TRBJ2-1
v_call: TRBV18
cdr3_aa: CASSRTSGSDEQFF
cdr3_nt: TGTGCCAGCTCACGGACTAGCGGGAGCGATGAGCAGTTCTTC

d_call: TRBD2
clone_size: few
j_call: TRBJ2-7
v_call: TRBV9
cdr3_aa: CASSEGSSSGVTNEQYF
cdr3_nt: TGTGCCAGCAGCGAGGGCTCGAGTAGCGGGGTAACGAACGAGCAGTACTTC

d_call: .
clone_size: .
j_call: TRBJ1-2
v_call: TRBV5-4
cdr3_aa: CASSPGGLTEGGYTF
cdr3_nt: TGTGCCAGCAGCCCAGGAGGACTCACCGAGGGGGGCTACACCTTC

d_call: .
clone_size: .
j_call: TRBJ2-3
v_call: TRBV29-1
cdr3_aa: CSVMRVRGTDTQYF
cdr3_nt: TGCAGCGTTATGAGGGTCCGGGGAACAGATACGCAGTATTTT

d_call: .
clone_size: many
j_call: TRBJ2-6
v_call: TRBV14
cdr3_aa: CASSQRRSGANVLTF
cdr3_nt: TGTGCCAGCAGCCAGAGGAGATCTGGGGCCAACGTCCTGACTTTC

d_call: .
clone_size: few
j_call: TRBJ1-2
v_call: TRBV30
cdr3_aa: CACPGYRASFNYGYTF
cdr3_nt: TGTGCCTGTCCGGGATACCGGGCCTCTTTTAACTATGGCTACACCTTC

d_call: .
clone_size: .
j_call: TRBJ1-3
v_call: TRBV9
cdr3_aa: CASSVRAASGNTIYF
cdr3_nt: TGTGCCAGCAGCGTGAGAGCAGCCTCTGGAAACACCATATATTTT

d_call: .
clone_size: .
j_call: TRBJ2-5
v_call: TRBV7-2
cdr3_aa: CASSLGGLQETQYF
cdr3_nt: TGTGCCAGCAGCTTAGGTGGGCTCCAAGAGACCCAGTACTTC

d_call: TRBD1
clone_size: .
j_call: TRBJ1-2
v_call: TRBV4-3
cdr3_aa: CASSQTGALYGYTF
cdr3_nt: TGCGCCAGCAGCCAGACAGGGGCGCTCTATGGCTACACCTTC

d_call: .
clone_size: few
j_call: TRBJ2-3
v_call: TRBV14
cdr3_aa: CASSPQPPDTQYF
cdr3_nt: TGTGCCAGCAGCCCTCAACCGCCAGATACGCAGTATTTT

d_call: TRBD1
clone_size: few
j_call: TRBJ2-1
v_call: TRBV25-1
cdr3_aa: CASSGFGTGFDEQFF
cdr3_nt: TGTGCCAGCAGCGGCTTTGGGACAGGGTTCGATGAGCAGTTCTTC

d_call: .
clone_size: few
j_call: TRBJ2-4
v_call: TRBV2
cdr3_aa: CARSQRPELAKNIQYF
cdr3_nt: TGTGCCAGGTCGCAACGCCCTGAGCTAGCCAAAAACATTCAGTACTTC

d_call: .
clone_size: .
j_call: TRBJ1-5
v_call: TRBV5-1
cdr3_aa: CASSLGEQQPQHF
cdr3_nt: TGCGCCAGCAGCTTGGGGGAGCAGCAGCCCCAGCATTTT

d_call: TRBD1
clone_size: .
j_call: TRBJ2-3
v_call: TRBV11-2
cdr3_aa: CASRRQGGADTQYF
cdr3_nt: TGTGCCAGCAGGAGACAGGGCGGCGCAGATACGCAGTATTTT

d_call: .
clone_size: .
j_call: TRBJ2-1
v_call: TRBV27
cdr3_aa: CASSSYEIQFF
cdr3_nt: TGTGCCAGCAGTTCCTACGAGATACAGTTCTTC

d_call: .
clone_size: .
j_call: TRBJ1-1
v_call: TRBV7-3
cdr3_aa: CASSLSPGMNTEAFF
cdr3_nt: TGTGCCAGCAGCTTAAGCCCGGGAATGAACACTGAAGCTTTCTTT

d_call: TRBD1
clone_size: few
j_call: TRBJ1-1
v_call: TRBV5-1
cdr3_aa: CASSFDRDTEAFF
cdr3_nt: TGCGCCAGCAGCTTTGACAGGGACACTGAAGCTTTCTTT

d_call: .
clone_size: .
j_call: TRBJ2-1
v_call: TRBV4-1
cdr3_aa: CASSQVRGPPNEQFF
cdr3_nt: TGCGCCAGCAGCCAAGTTCGGGGGCCCCCCAATGAGCAGTTCTTC

d_call: .
clone_size: few
j_call: TRBJ1-5
v_call: TRBV4-3
cdr3_aa: CASSQQISGIHQPQHF
cdr3_nt: TGCGCCAGCAGCCAACAAATATCAGGGATCCATCAGCCCCAGCATTTT

d_call: .
clone_size: .
j_call: TRBJ2-7
v_call: TRBV6-1
cdr3_aa: CASSVPYEQYF
cdr3_nt: TGTGCCAGCAGTGTACCCTACGAGCAGTACTTC

d_call: .
clone_size: .
j_call: TRBJ2-5
v_call: TRBV2
cdr3_aa: CANTPGLGQETQYF
cdr3_nt: TGTGCCAACACCCCGGGTCTCGGGCAAGAGACCCAGTACTTC